This T cell receptor beta chain emerged from a study of cytomegalovirus exposure and HLA in healthy donors. About the research overall: Roughly 80% of a few hundred genotyped donors fell in the Caucasian-associated ancestry cluster.

Regarding this clone: What it binds is unknown.

Study results and caveats: Researchers reported in a later analysis that common viral pathogens appeared linked to several top clusters.

Trimming cost V 3 bases and J 7 bases, with 10 bases left between them. The CDR3 is made up of 13 amino acids. Germline V gives CDR1 MNHNS, CDR2 SASEGT. PCR was performed using 60 Vbeta and 13 Jbeta primers. The repertoire was sequenced with immunoSEQ multiplex PCR; TCRdb's copy has only in-frame clones and lacks some. The sample records about 120,000 clones, roughly 87% being singletons. This receptor was taken from a woman aged 18-29 years in good health and CMV-seronegative. The rearrangement joins TRBV6-1 to TRBJ2-1; perhaps TRBD1 as D (5 bases). Specimen: PBMCs. CDR3 sequence: CASSDSRANEQFF. The CDR3 region has the DNA TGTGCCAGCAGTGATTCCAGGGCGAATGAGCAGTTCTTC.